The clone carrying this T cell receptor (beta chain) was counted a single time. What it recognizes is unknown. This entry belongs to a study of cytotoxic CD8 clonotypes in ibrutinib-treated CLL. Study background: Patients gave response samples after a median roughly 11 months of treatment, range 6 to 36. The samples contained a few hundred thousand productive templates on average. They also contained an average of about 100,000 productive rearrangements.

Using immunoSEQ multiplex PCR, the repertoire was profiled, and TCRdb retains in-frame clones only, with some absent. This sample carries roughly 60,000 clones, roughly 70% of them seen once, and the ten largest clones take 43%. Frozen-stored PBMCs produced roughly 2 micrograms of genomic DNA for TCR beta libraries. The germline V gene has CDR1 LNHNV and CDR2 YYDKDF (reference sequence). The V segment lost 1 base and the J segment 2 bases; nucleotides outside the gene matches: 4. The CDR3 is 15 residues long. Study results and caveats: The times at which samples were taken varied between sustained-remission and progressing patients.

This receptor was obtained from a human donor with chronic lymphocytic leukemia. V gene TRBV15 combines with J gene TRBJ2-5; 7 bases align to TRBD1. Specimen: PBMCs, collected after 12 months of ibrutinib treatment. For the CDR3, the DNA is TGTGCCACCAGCAGAGCGACAGGGTTTCAAGAGACCCAGTACTTC. Translation gives CATSRATGFQETQYF.